The rows below give T cell receptor beta chains drawn from one sample of a study of patients and donors after allogeneic stem cell transplantation. MiXCR, run by TCRdb on the RT-PCR reads, gives a single entry per CDR3 protein. The sample lists 190,000 or so distinct CDR3 sequences; roughly two fifths were seen once. The sequencing sample was made of blood, either unsorted or a sorted T cell fraction (not recorded which). These receptors were collected from a human donor who was either an allogeneic HSCT recipient or a stem cell or donor lymphocyte infusion donor (not recorded which). It is not recorded whose cells these are; they may come from a transplant donor. Each CDR3 is given with its conserved first and last residue. Fields, in order: D gene, J gene, V gene, clone size, CDR3 DNA, CDR3 protein. D genes are given only for firm matches. Size tells how often a clone was seen (once, few, many) or the class of an expanded clone, and some rows leave it out.

d_gene: NA
j_gene: TRBJ1-5
v_gene: TRBV6-6
abundance: NA
CDR3nt: TGTGCCAGCAGCATGGCAGCCCTACTCGCCCAGCATTTT
CDR3aa: CASSMAALLAQHF

d_gene: NA
j_gene: TRBJ1-5
v_gene: TRBV6-2/TRBV6-3
abundance: few
CDR3nt: TGTGCCAGCAGTTACCCGGGGTATAGCAATCAGCCCCAGCATTTT
CDR3aa: CASSYPGYSNQPQHF

d_gene: NA
j_gene: TRBJ2-7
v_gene: TRBV28
abundance: NA
CDR3nt: TGTGCCAGCCGGGTCGGAAGCTCCTACGAGCAGTACTTC
CDR3aa: CASRVGSSYEQYF

d_gene: NA
j_gene: TRBJ1-6
v_gene: TRBV2
abundance: NA
CDR3nt: TGTGCCAGCAGGGGGGATAATTCACCCCTCCACTTT
CDR3aa: CASRGDNSPLHF

d_gene: NA
j_gene: TRBJ1-6
v_gene: TRBV7-2
abundance: NA
CDR3nt: TGTGCCAGCAGCCCATGGGGGGCCCAGGGGACTTCACCCCTCCACTTT
CDR3aa: CASSPWGAQGTSPLHF

d_gene: NA
j_gene: TRBJ2-7
v_gene: TRBV7-9
abundance: NA
CDR3nt: TGTGCCAGCAGCTATGACAGGTCTTTGGCCTACGAGCAGTACTTC
CDR3aa: CASSYDRSLAYEQYF

d_gene: TRBD1
j_gene: TRBJ1-1
v_gene: TRBV18
abundance: NA
CDR3nt: TGTGCCAGCTCACCTACAGGGGGCTCGGCTGAAGCTTTCTTT
CDR3aa: CASSPTGGSAEAFF

d_gene: NA
j_gene: TRBJ1-6
v_gene: TRBV20-1
abundance: NA
CDR3nt: TGCAGCGATACGGGCTCCCACGGAGGTTCACCCCTCCACTTT
CDR3aa: CSDTGSHGGSPLHF

d_gene: NA
j_gene: TRBJ1-1
v_gene: TRBV12-3/TRBV12-4
abundance: many
CDR3nt: TGTGCCAGCAGCTTCGGGGGCTCGAACACTGAAGCTTTCTTT
CDR3aa: CASSFGGSNTEAFF

d_gene: NA
j_gene: TRBJ1-2
v_gene: TRBV4-2
abundance: NA
CDR3nt: TGTGCCAGCAGCCAGGCCCGGCCGTCCCTCTATGGCTACACCTTC
CDR3aa: CASSQARPSLYGYTF

d_gene: NA
j_gene: TRBJ1-4
v_gene: TRBV9
abundance: NA
CDR3nt: TGTGCCAGCAGCGTAGCCCCAGGCACTAATGAAAAACTGTTTTTT
CDR3aa: CASSVAPGTNEKLFF

d_gene: NA
j_gene: TRBJ2-1
v_gene: TRBV7-8
abundance: NA
CDR3nt: TGTGCCAGCAGCTTAGGACAGCCCATTTACAATGAGCAGTTCTTC
CDR3aa: CASSLGQPIYNEQFF